Here is one T cell receptor (beta chain) with its context. Here immunoSEQ multiplex PCR was the method, and the copy in TCRdb shows in-frame clones only, minus some. Of about 39,000 clones in the sample, 75% to 90% were seen once. This entry is derived from a study of OX40 agonist ivuxolimab in advanced cancers. The germline CDR1 and CDR2 sequences are LGHNA and YNFKEQ. This CDR3 comprises 19 residues. V shed 1 base and J 5 bases; nucleotides not matched to a gene: 13. The clonotype originates from an adult with an advanced solid tumor such as melanoma, head and neck, liver or kidney cancer. This material consisted of CD4+ or CD8+ T cells sorted from blood, taken in a trial of the OX40 agonist ivuxolimab. The rearrangement uses TRBV4-2 and TRBJ2-1; 11 nucleotides line up with TRBD2. CDR3 bases: TGTGCCAGCAGCCAAGCTCCGGGGGCTAGCGGGAGGAAGGACAATGAGCAGTTCTTC. Protein product: CASSQAPGASGRKDNEQFF.